This entry is about one T cell receptor beta chain. Its antigen is currently unknown. Researchers ran the PCR with 60 Vbeta and 13 Jbeta primers. This table comes from immunoSEQ multiplex PCR, and its TCRdb copy is limited to in-frame clones, with some not included. The sample includes some 150,000 clones, roughly 86% of them seen just once. This record comes from a study of cytomegalovirus exposure and HLA in healthy donors. The trim removed 6 bases at V and 6 bases at J, leaving 7 bases unmatched. Germline V CDR1 and CDR2: MNHEY, SVGAGI. The CDR3 spans 13 residues. General observations from the study: The authors assumed roughly uniform sequencing depth across donors for presence/absence analyses.

The sequenced material came from PBMCs. The rearrangement links TRBV6-5 to TRBJ1-1; 7 bases map to TRBD1. This clonotype was sampled from a man aged 18 to 29 in good health and CMV-seropositive. DNA for the CDR3: TGTGCCAGCAGCCGCGACAGGGACGCTGAAGCTTTCTTT. It is translated as CASSRDRDAEAFF.